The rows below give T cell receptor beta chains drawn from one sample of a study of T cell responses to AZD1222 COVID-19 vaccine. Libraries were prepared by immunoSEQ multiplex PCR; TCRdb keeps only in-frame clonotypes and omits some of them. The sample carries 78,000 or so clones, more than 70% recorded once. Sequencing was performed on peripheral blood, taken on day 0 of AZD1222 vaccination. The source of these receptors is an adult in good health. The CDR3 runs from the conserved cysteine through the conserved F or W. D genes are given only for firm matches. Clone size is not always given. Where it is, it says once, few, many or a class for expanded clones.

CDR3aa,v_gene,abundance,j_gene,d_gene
CASSLLGSGELFF,TRBV5-4,NA,TRBJ2-2,NA
CASSHFSGRANYNEQFF,TRBV27,NA,TRBJ2-1,TRBD2
CASSQDSQGGQPQHF,TRBV4-3,NA,TRBJ1-5,NA
CASSLDRGGYNSPLHF,TRBV7-2,NA,TRBJ1-6,TRBD1
CASSRGTSGYNEQFF,TRBV6-5,NA,TRBJ2-1,TRBD2
CAWNRRVTGGSSTDTQYF,TRBV30,NA,TRBJ2-3,NA
CASSEMRTGTQYF,TRBV6-1,NA,TRBJ2-3,TRBD1
CATSDLEPTRPYTGELFF,TRBV24-1,NA,TRBJ2-2,NA
CASTTGGYNEQFF,TRBV19,NA,TRBJ2-1,TRBD1
CATSGARDYGYTF,TRBV24-1,once,TRBJ1-2,NA
CASSQEVGLNTEAFF,TRBV4-3,NA,TRBJ1-1,NA
CASSQSGGVAYEQYF,TRBV4-3,NA,TRBJ2-7,NA
CASSAGISYNEQFF,TRBV5-1,NA,TRBJ2-1,NA
CASSLGPSRGPEQYF,TRBV5-4,NA,TRBJ2-7,NA
CASSLSSGVSYEQYF,TRBV27,NA,TRBJ2-7,NA
CASSRGTGYNEQFF,TRBV5-1,NA,TRBJ2-1,NA
CASSSGLNTEAFF,TRBV5-4,NA,TRBJ1-1,NA
CASTGQGADEAFF,TRBV2,NA,TRBJ1-1,TRBD1
CTSSQVGLRASLMGNIQYF,TRBV1,once,TRBJ2-4,NA
CASLPSGYNSPLHF,TRBV28,NA,TRBJ1-6,NA
CASISRAEQYF,TRBV30,NA,TRBJ2-7,NA
CASSSLGQGITDTQYF,TRBV5-5,NA,TRBJ2-3,TRBD1
CASSMSGQGAYEQYF,TRBV5-1,NA,TRBJ2-7,TRBD1
CASSLTGVFNEQYF,TRBV28,NA,TRBJ2-7,NA
CASGEGPNSPLHF,TRBV6-4,once,TRBJ1-6,NA
CASSPPNSPLHF,TRBV18,few,TRBJ1-6,NA
CASSLSSGGYEQYF,TRBV7-3,NA,TRBJ2-7,TRBD2
CASSLGTEAFF,TRBV27,NA,TRBJ1-1,NA
CASSQDEQGWKTQYF,TRBV4-1,NA,TRBJ2-5,NA
CASSREDEQETQYF,TRBV7-8,NA,TRBJ2-5,NA
CASSTPGQGAYEQYF,TRBV21-1,once,TRBJ2-7,NA
CASSYGGGSEQYF,TRBV6-2/TRBV6-3,NA,TRBJ2-7,TRBD2
CATRGTGGAQNIQYF,TRBV10-3,NA,TRBJ2-4,TRBD1
CASSLIGSEQFF,TRBV7-3,NA,TRBJ2-1,NA
CASSRGTERGYTF,TRBV7-9,NA,TRBJ1-2,TRBD1
CSTRSIPRGQAELNTEAFF,TRBV29-1,NA,TRBJ1-1,TRBD1
CASSTDSIYGYTF,TRBV12-3/TRBV12-4,NA,TRBJ1-2,NA
CASSVAGGWNEQFF,TRBV9,NA,TRBJ2-1,TRBD2
CASSYPWLAGAGETQYF,TRBV6-7,NA,TRBJ2-5,TRBD2
CASSLQGVGETQYF,TRBV7-7,NA,TRBJ2-5,TRBD1
CASSPRPWSYGYTF,TRBV5-6,NA,TRBJ1-2,NA
CASSPDRAYGYTF,TRBV27,NA,TRBJ1-2,TRBD1
CASSLTGIVGQPQHF,TRBV28,few,TRBJ1-5,NA